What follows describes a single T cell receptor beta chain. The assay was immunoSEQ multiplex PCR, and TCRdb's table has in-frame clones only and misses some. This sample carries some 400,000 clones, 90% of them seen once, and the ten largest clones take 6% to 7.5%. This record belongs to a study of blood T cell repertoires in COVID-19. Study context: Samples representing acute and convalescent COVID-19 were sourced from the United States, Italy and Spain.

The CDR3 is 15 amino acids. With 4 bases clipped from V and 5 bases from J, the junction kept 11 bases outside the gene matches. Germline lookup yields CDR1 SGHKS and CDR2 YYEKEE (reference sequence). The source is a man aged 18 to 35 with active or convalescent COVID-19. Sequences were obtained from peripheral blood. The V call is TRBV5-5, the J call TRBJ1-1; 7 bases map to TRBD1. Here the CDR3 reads CASSPWTGIDTEAFF. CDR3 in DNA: TGTGCCAGCAGCCCCTGGACAGGAATAGATACTGAAGCTTTCTTT.